This entry lists 9 T cell receptor beta chains sequenced from one sample in a study of T cell responses to AZD1222 COVID-19 vaccine. The protocol was immunoSEQ multiplex PCR, while the TCRdb copy is restricted to in-frame clones and leaves out a portion. Here the sample spans about 130,000 clones, roughly nine tenths being singletons. The material sequenced was peripheral blood, taken 28 days after the second AZD1222 dose. Receptor source: an adult who received the AZD1222 COVID-19 vaccine.

The chain employs TRBV3-1 (or the pseudogene TRBV3-2) and TRBJ1-3; D is unclear. Trimming left V 2 bases short and J 11 bases short, with 7 bases between. CDR3 length: 11 residues. Per germline, CDR1 LGHDT and CDR2 YNNKEL (reference sequence). CDR3 nucleotides: TGTGCCAGCAGCCAACAAGGCCCCATATATTTT. Protein: CASSQQGPIYF.

The V call is TRBV7-9, the J call TRBJ2-1; D unresolved. V was pared by 4 bases and J by 9 bases, with 13 bases between. CDR1 and CDR2 (germline): SEHNR, FQNEAQ (reference sequence). The CDR3 covers 13 residues. The chain's CDR3 is CASSSYSSLEQFF. In DNA, the CDR3 is TGTGCCAGCAGCTCATATAGCTCGCTTGAGCAGTTCTTC.

The chain couples TRBV29-1 to TRBJ2-5; D perhaps matches TRBD2 (6 bases). CDR1 and CDR2 from the germline V gene are SQVTM and ANQGSEA. The CDR3 sequence is 12 residues long. Trimming pared 7 bases from V and 8 bases from J, leaving 17 bases between. Here the CDR3 DNA reads TGCAGCGCCGAGGGCGGGGCCTCAACCCAGTACTTC. It codes for CSAEGGASTQYF.

The chain uses TRBV19 and TRBJ1-5; 7 bases align to TRBD1. V lost 3 bases to trimming and J lost 6 bases; unmatched junction nucleotides: 8. Germline V gene lookup returns CDR1 LNHDA and CDR2 SQIVND (reference sequence). The CDR3 has 15 amino acids. The CDR3 nucleotides are TGTGCCAGTAGTATCGACAGGGAAGGGATTCAGCCCCAGCATTTT. Protein sequence: CASSIDREGIQPQHF.

The genes are TRBV4-2 and TRBJ1-4; D not resolved. The CDR3 is 14 amino acids. Germline assignment: CDR1 LGHNA and CDR2 YNFKEQ. V shed 2 bases and J shed 4 bases, with 8 bases lying between them. CDR3 DNA: TGTGCCAGCAGCCAAATGGGCCATAATGAAAAACTGTTTTTT. Translating gives CASSQMGHNEKLFF.

V usage is TRBV19 and J usage is TRBJ1-5; D possibly corresponds to TRBD1 (5 bases). The germline gives CDR1 LNHDA, CDR2 SQIVND (reference sequence). The CDR3 runs to 16 residues. The V and J ends lost 1 base and 2 bases respectively, with 12 bases between them. The CDR3 reads CASSIVGAFGNQPQHF. CDR3 sequence (DNA): TGTGCCAGTAGTATAGTTGGGGCTTTTGGCAATCAGCCCCAGCATTTT.

The chain couples TRBV9 to TRBJ1-6; D might be TRBD1 (5 bases). The CDR3 totals 15 residues. Germline assignment: CDR1 SGDLS and CDR2 YYNGEE. The V end was cut by 4 bases, the J end by 5 bases, with 13 bases between. CDR3 DNA: TGTGCCAGCAGCCCCGGGGCAGGGAATAATTCACCCCTCCACTTT. It is translated as CASSPGAGNNSPLHF.

This clone was detected a few times. The chain carries TRBV4-2 and TRBJ2-7; D is unresolved. Germline CDR1 and CDR2: LGHNA and YNFKEQ. Between the trimmed V and J ends, which lost 1 base and 12 bases, there was a span of 10 bases. CDR3 length equals 11 residues. The CDR3 loop reads CASSQGLEMYF. In DNA form, the CDR3 reads TGTGCCAGCAGCCAAGGATTGGAAATGTACTTC.

The chain joins TRBV19 to TRBJ1-1, with D perhaps TRBD1 (5 bases). Trimming took 7 bases from V and 5 from J, leaving 14 bases between them. The CDR3 has 13 residues. In germline, CDR1 is LNHDA, CDR2 SQIVND (reference sequence). This CDR3 reads CASTDRRGTEAFF. The DNA for the CDR3 is TGTGCCAGTACCGACCGGCGGGGGACTGAAGCTTTCTTT.